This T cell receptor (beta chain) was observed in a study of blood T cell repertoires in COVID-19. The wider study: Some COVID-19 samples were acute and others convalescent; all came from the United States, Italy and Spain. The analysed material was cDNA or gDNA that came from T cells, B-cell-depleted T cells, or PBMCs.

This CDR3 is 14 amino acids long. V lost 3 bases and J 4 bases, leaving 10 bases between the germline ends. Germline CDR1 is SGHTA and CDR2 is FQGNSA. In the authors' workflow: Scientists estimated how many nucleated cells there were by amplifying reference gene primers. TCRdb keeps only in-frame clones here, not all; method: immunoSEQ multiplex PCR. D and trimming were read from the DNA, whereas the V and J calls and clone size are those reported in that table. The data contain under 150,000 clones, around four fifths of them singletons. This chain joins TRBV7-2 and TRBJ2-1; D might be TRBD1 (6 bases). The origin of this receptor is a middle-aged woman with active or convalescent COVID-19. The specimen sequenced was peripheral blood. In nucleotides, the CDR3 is TGTGCCAGCAGCTTGGGGGCTACGTACAATGAGCAGTTCTTC. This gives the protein CASSLGATYNEQFF.